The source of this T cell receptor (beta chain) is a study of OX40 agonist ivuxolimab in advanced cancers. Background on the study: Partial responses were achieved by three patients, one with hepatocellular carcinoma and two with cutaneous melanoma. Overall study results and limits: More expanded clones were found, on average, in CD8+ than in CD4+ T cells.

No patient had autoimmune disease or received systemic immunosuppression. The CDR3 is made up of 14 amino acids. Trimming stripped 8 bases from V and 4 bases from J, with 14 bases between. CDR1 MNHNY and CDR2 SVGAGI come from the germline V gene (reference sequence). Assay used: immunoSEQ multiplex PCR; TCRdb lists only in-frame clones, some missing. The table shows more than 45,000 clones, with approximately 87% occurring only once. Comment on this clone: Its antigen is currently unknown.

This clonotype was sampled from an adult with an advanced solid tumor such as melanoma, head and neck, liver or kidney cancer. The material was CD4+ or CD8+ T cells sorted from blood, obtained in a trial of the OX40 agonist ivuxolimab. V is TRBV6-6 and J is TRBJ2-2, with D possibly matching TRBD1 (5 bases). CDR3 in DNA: TGTGCCAGCGGCCAGGGATTCTTCACCGGGGAGCTGTTTTTT. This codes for CASGQGFFTGELFF.